The rows below give T cell receptor beta chains drawn from one sample of a study of shared clonotypes between healthy human individuals. TCRdb's table, derived via immunoSEQ multiplex PCR, lists solely in-frame clones and lacks some. The table lists some 1 million clones, more than 65% of them singletons. Sequencing was carried out using memory CD4+ T cells sorted from blood. Receptor source: a man aged 18 to 29 in good health. The CDR3 runs from the conserved cysteine through the conserved F or W. A D gene is named only where the DNA matches it firmly. Only part of the rows carry a size: once, few, many, or a class if the clone is expanded.

v_call: TRBV15
d_call: TRBD1
j_call: TRBJ2-1
clone_size: NA
cdr3_nt: TGTGCCACCAGCAGAGACCGGGACAGGGCCTACAATGAGCAGTTCTTC
cdr3_aa: CATSRDRDRAYNEQFF

v_call: TRBV9
d_call: NA
j_call: TRBJ1-3
clone_size: NA
cdr3_nt: TGTGCCAGCAGTCCACCGGGAAACACCATATATTTT
cdr3_aa: CASSPPGNTIYF

v_call: TRBV30
d_call: NA
j_call: TRBJ1-5
clone_size: NA
cdr3_nt: TGTGCCTCCGGTAGGGGCCTTAATCAGCCCCAGCATTTT
cdr3_aa: CASGRGLNQPQHF

v_call: TRBV20-1
d_call: NA
j_call: TRBJ1-4
clone_size: NA
cdr3_nt: TGCAGTGCTTGGAGGGACGAAAAACTGTTTTTT
cdr3_aa: CSAWRDEKLFF

v_call: TRBV19
d_call: NA
j_call: TRBJ2-3
clone_size: NA
cdr3_nt: TGTGCCAGTAGTACCCAGAGCACAGATACGCAGTATTTT
cdr3_aa: CASSTQSTDTQYF

v_call: TRBV7-2
d_call: TRBD2
j_call: TRBJ2-3
clone_size: NA
cdr3_nt: TGTGCCAGCAGCTTAAAGAGCGGGGGGGCCACAGATACGCAGTATTTT
cdr3_aa: CASSLKSGGATDTQYF

v_call: TRBV4-3
d_call: TRBD1
j_call: TRBJ2-1
clone_size: NA
cdr3_nt: TGCGCCAGCAGGTGGGACAGGGAGAGCTACAATGAGCAGTTCTTC
cdr3_aa: CASRWDRESYNEQFF

v_call: TRBV7-9
d_call: TRBD2
j_call: TRBJ2-7
clone_size: NA
cdr3_nt: TGTGCCAGCAGCTTCCTAGCGGGAGGCGCCTACGAGCAGTACTTC
cdr3_aa: CASSFLAGGAYEQYF

v_call: TRBV10-2
d_call: NA
j_call: TRBJ1-2
clone_size: NA
cdr3_nt: TGCGCCAGCAGCGAGTCGGCATTAAGCTATGGCTACACCTTC
cdr3_aa: CASSESALSYGYTF

v_call: TRBV6-5
d_call: TRBD1
j_call: TRBJ1-2
clone_size: NA
cdr3_nt: TGTGCCAGCAGCCGGGACAGGGCGGCTAACTATGGCTACACCTTC
cdr3_aa: CASSRDRAANYGYTF

v_call: TRBV30
d_call: NA
j_call: TRBJ1-2
clone_size: NA
cdr3_nt: TGTGCCTGGAGTCGGTCTGGGGTAGGCTATGGCTACACCTTC
cdr3_aa: CAWSRSGVGYGYTF

v_call: TRBV20-1
d_call: NA
j_call: TRBJ2-1
clone_size: NA
cdr3_nt: TGCAGTGCACTCCGGACAGACCAGCAGTTCTTC
cdr3_aa: CSALRTDQQFF

v_call: TRBV28
d_call: NA
j_call: TRBJ2-7
clone_size: NA
cdr3_nt: TGTGCCAGCAGTTTATACCGTACAGGGATCTACGAGCAGTACTTC
cdr3_aa: CASSLYRTGIYEQYF

v_call: TRBV27
d_call: NA
j_call: TRBJ2-6
clone_size: NA
cdr3_nt: TGTGCCAGCCGTCTTTTTGGGGCCAACGTCCTGACTTTC
cdr3_aa: CASRLFGANVLTF

v_call: TRBV7-2
d_call: NA
j_call: TRBJ2-2
clone_size: NA
cdr3_nt: TGTGCCAGCAGCTCCTATACTACTTACACCGGGGAGCTGTTTTTT
cdr3_aa: CASSSYTTYTGELFF

v_call: TRBV7-2
d_call: TRBD1
j_call: TRBJ2-5
clone_size: NA
cdr3_nt: TGTGCCAGCAGCCCCGCGACAGGGTGGTACCAAGAGACCCAGTACTTC
cdr3_aa: CASSPATGWYQETQYF

v_call: TRBV7-9
d_call: NA
j_call: TRBJ1-4
clone_size: NA
cdr3_nt: TGTGCCAGCAGCTTAGCTTCCCCTCCTGAAAAACTGTTTTTT
cdr3_aa: CASSLASPPEKLFF

v_call: TRBV2
d_call: TRBD1
j_call: TRBJ2-7
clone_size: NA
cdr3_nt: TGTGCCAGCAGTCGGGACAGGGGAGGCTCCTACGAGCAGTACTTC
cdr3_aa: CASSRDRGGSYEQYF

v_call: TRBV11-2
d_call: NA
j_call: TRBJ1-2
clone_size: few
cdr3_nt: TGTGCCAGCAGCCTCCGGGGGAGCAGGTGGGGCTACACCTTC
cdr3_aa: CASSLRGSRWGYTF

v_call: TRBV27
d_call: NA
j_call: TRBJ1-2
clone_size: many
cdr3_nt: TGTGCCAGCAGTTCCCCAGGGTACTATGGCTACACCTTC
cdr3_aa: CASSSPGYYGYTF

v_call: TRBV30
d_call: NA
j_call: TRBJ2-5
clone_size: NA
cdr3_nt: TGTGCCCTCCGAGAGGGGCCGGGAGAGACCCAGTACTTC
cdr3_aa: CALREGPGETQYF

v_call: TRBV18
d_call: TRBD1
j_call: TRBJ2-7
clone_size: NA
cdr3_nt: TGTGCCAGCTCACCCCAGGACAGGTCCCACGAGCAGTACTTC
cdr3_aa: CASSPQDRSHEQYF

v_call: TRBV6-6
d_call: TRBD2
j_call: TRBJ2-1
clone_size: NA
cdr3_nt: TGTGCCAGCTTAAACAGCGGGAGCTCCTACAATGAGCAGTTCTTC
cdr3_aa: CASLNSGSSYNEQFF

v_call: TRBV2
d_call: NA
j_call: TRBJ2-7
clone_size: NA
cdr3_nt: TGTGCCAGCAAACCAACGATGGGGGGGCAGAGGTCGTACTTC
cdr3_aa: CASKPTMGGQRSYF

v_call: TRBV21-1
d_call: NA
j_call: TRBJ2-2
clone_size: NA
cdr3_nt: TGTGCCAGCAGCAAAGGGGCCAGAAGGAACACCGGGGAGCTGTTTTTT
cdr3_aa: CASSKGARRNTGELFF

v_call: TRBV6-4
d_call: TRBD2
j_call: TRBJ2-1
clone_size: NA
cdr3_nt: TGTGCCAGCAGTGAGTCCGGACTAGCGTCAAAGCAGTTCTTC
cdr3_aa: CASSESGLASKQFF

v_call: TRBV5-6
d_call: TRBD1
j_call: TRBJ2-3
clone_size: NA
cdr3_nt: TGTGCCAGCAGCACATGGACAGGGACGCAGTATTTT
cdr3_aa: CASSTWTGTQYF

v_call: TRBV19
d_call: NA
j_call: TRBJ2-5
clone_size: NA
cdr3_nt: TGTGCCAGTAGTATAGTGGAGGGAGAGACCCAGTACTTC
cdr3_aa: CASSIVEGETQYF

v_call: TRBV5-1
d_call: TRBD1
j_call: TRBJ1-5
clone_size: NA
cdr3_nt: TGCGCCAGCAGCTCGGGGACAGGGGATCCCCAGCCCCAGCATTTT
cdr3_aa: CASSSGTGDPQPQHF

v_call: TRBV2
d_call: NA
j_call: TRBJ1-2
clone_size: NA
cdr3_nt: TGTGCCAGCAGTGATGGCAGGGTGGAATATGGCTACACCTTC
cdr3_aa: CASSDGRVEYGYTF

v_call: TRBV11-2
d_call: NA
j_call: TRBJ1-3
clone_size: NA
cdr3_nt: TGTGCCAGCAGCTTTGACAGGCAGTCTGGAAACACCATATATTTT
cdr3_aa: CASSFDRQSGNTIYF

v_call: TRBV6-1
d_call: TRBD2
j_call: TRBJ2-5
clone_size: NA
cdr3_nt: TGTGCCAGCAGTGAAGGCGGGGGGGCCGGAGAGACCCAGTACTTC
cdr3_aa: CASSEGGGAGETQYF

v_call: TRBV28
d_call: TRBD1
j_call: TRBJ1-5
clone_size: NA
cdr3_nt: TGTGCCAGCAGTTGGGGGACAGGGGGCGGTCAGCCCCAGCATTTT
cdr3_aa: CASSWGTGGGQPQHF

v_call: TRBV5-6
d_call: NA
j_call: TRBJ1-1
clone_size: once
cdr3_nt: TGTGCCAGCAGCCCGGTCGGGGGGAACACTGAAGCTTTCTTT
cdr3_aa: CASSPVGGNTEAFF

v_call: TRBV9
d_call: TRBD1
j_call: TRBJ2-7
clone_size: few
cdr3_nt: TGTGCCAGCAGCGGCGGACAGGGCGGATCCTACGAGCAGTACTTC
cdr3_aa: CASSGGQGGSYEQYF

v_call: TRBV19
d_call: TRBD1
j_call: TRBJ1-6
clone_size: NA
cdr3_nt: TGTGCCAGTAGTATTATGGGGACAGGGTCATCACCCCTCCACTTT
cdr3_aa: CASSIMGTGSSPLHF

v_call: TRBV10-3
d_call: NA
j_call: TRBJ2-3
clone_size: NA
cdr3_nt: TGTGCCATCCTCGGGACTGGAGATACGCAGTATTTT
cdr3_aa: CAILGTGDTQYF

v_call: TRBV10-3
d_call: TRBD2
j_call: TRBJ2-2
clone_size: NA
cdr3_nt: TGTGCCACTGGACTAGCGGGGGCCTCGAACGGGGAGCTGTTTTTT
cdr3_aa: CATGLAGASNGELFF

v_call: TRBV5-1
d_call: NA
j_call: TRBJ2-7
clone_size: NA
cdr3_nt: TGCGCCAGCAGCCGGGGCCAGGACGAGCAGTACTTC
cdr3_aa: CASSRGQDEQYF

v_call: TRBV6-1
d_call: TRBD2
j_call: TRBJ2-7
clone_size: NA
cdr3_nt: TGTGCCAGCAGTGAACCCACTAGCGGCTCCTACGAGCAGTACTTC
cdr3_aa: CASSEPTSGSYEQYF

v_call: TRBV5-5
d_call: TRBD1
j_call: TRBJ1-4
clone_size: NA
cdr3_nt: TGTGCCAGCAGCTTCTCTGGGAGGACAGGGAATGAAAAACTGTTTTTT
cdr3_aa: CASSFSGRTGNEKLFF

v_call: TRBV19
d_call: NA
j_call: TRBJ1-1
clone_size: NA
cdr3_nt: TGTGCCAGTAGTCCGAGGGGGTTGTCTGAAGCTTTCTTT
cdr3_aa: CASSPRGLSEAFF

v_call: TRBV10-3
d_call: NA
j_call: TRBJ1-1
clone_size: NA
cdr3_nt: TGTGCCATCAGTGAGATCGGGGGCACTGAAGCTTTCTTT
cdr3_aa: CAISEIGGTEAFF